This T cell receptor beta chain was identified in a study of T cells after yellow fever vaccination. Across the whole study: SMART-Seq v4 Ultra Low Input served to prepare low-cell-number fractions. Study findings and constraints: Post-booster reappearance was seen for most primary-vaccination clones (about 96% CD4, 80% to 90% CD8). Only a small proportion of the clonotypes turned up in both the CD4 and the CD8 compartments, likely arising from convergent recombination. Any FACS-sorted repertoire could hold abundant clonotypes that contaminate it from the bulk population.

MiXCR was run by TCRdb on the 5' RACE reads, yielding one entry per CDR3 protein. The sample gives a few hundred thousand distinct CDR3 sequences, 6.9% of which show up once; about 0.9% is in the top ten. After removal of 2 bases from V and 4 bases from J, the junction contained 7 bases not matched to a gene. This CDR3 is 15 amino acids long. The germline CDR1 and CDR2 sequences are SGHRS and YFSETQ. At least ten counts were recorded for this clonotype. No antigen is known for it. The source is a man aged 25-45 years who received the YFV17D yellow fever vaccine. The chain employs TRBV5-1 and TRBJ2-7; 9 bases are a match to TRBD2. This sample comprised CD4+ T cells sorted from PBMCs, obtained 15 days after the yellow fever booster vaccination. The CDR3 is CASSFGPSGTYEQYF. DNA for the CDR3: TGCGCCAGCAGCTTCGGGCCTAGCGGGACGTACGAGCAGTACTTC.